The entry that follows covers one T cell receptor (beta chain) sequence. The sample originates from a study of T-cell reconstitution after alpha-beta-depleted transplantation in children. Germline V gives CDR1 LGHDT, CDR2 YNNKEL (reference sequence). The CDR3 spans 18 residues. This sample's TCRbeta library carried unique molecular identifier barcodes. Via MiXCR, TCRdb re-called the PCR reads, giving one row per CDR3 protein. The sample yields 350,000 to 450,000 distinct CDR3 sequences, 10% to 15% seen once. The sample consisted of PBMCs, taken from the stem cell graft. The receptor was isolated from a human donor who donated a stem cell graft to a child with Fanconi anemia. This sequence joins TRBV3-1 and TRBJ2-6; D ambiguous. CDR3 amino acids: CTICRAALDFSGANVLTF. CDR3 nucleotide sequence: TGTACCATCTGCCGGGCCGCCCTTGACTTCTCTGGGGCCAACGTCCTGACTTTC. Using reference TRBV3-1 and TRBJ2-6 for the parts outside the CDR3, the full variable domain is DTAVSQTPKYLVTQMGNDKSIKCEQNLGHDTMYWYKQDSKKFLKIMFSYNNKELIINETVPNRFSPKSPDKAHLNLHINSLELGDSAVYFCTICRAALDFSGANVLTFGAGSRLTVL.